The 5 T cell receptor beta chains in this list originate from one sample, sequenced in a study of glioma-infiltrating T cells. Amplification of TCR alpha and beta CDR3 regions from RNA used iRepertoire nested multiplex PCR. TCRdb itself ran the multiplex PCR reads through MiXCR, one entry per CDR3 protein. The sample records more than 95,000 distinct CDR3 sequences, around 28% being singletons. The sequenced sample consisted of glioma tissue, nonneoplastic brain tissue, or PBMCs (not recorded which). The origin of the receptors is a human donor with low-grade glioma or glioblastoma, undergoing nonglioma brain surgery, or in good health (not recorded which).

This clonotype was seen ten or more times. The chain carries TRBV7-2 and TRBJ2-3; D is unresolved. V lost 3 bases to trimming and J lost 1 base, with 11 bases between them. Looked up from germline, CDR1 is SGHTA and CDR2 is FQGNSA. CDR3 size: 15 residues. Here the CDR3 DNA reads TGTGCCAGCAGCTTTAATAGCCCTGGCACAGATACGCAGTATTTT. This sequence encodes CASSFNSPGTDTQYF.

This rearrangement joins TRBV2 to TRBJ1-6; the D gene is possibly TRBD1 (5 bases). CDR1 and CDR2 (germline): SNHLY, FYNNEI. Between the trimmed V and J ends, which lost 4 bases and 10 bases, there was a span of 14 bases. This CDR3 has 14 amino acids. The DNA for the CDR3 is TGTGCCAGCAGTGCGGACGGGGGGAACTCACCCCTCCACTTT. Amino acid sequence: CASSADGGNSPLHF.

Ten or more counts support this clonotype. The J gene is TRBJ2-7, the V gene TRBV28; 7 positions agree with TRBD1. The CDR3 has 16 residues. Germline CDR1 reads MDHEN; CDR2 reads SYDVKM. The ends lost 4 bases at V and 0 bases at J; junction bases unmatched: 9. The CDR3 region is CASSSAFRDSSYEQYF. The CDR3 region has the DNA TGTGCCAGCAGTTCTGCGTTTCGGGACAGCTCCTACGAGCAGTACTTC.

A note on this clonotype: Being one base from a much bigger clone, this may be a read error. CDR3 bases: TGTGCCAGCAGTACCCGGGACGGGTACGAGCAGTTCTTC. This sequence encodes CASSTRDGYEQFF. V is TRBV6-2 or TRBV6-3 and J is TRBJ2-1; D may match TRBD1 or TRBD2 (5 bases each). V dropped 5 bases and J dropped 10 bases, with 15 bases sitting between them. The germline V gene encodes CDR1 MNHEY and CDR2 SVGEGT. The CDR3 sequence is 13 residues long.

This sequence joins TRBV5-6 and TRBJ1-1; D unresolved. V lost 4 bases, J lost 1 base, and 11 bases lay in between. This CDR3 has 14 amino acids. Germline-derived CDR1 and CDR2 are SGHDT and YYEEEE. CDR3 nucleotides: TGTGCCAGCAGCCCCCGGGTGTGGAACACTGAAGCTTTCTTT. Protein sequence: CASSPRVWNTEAFF.